Below are 8 T cell receptor beta chains sequenced from a single sample in a study of regulatory T cells in long-lasting Graves disease. CDR3-region Arm-PCR and iRepertoire HTBI primers produced the TCR beta libraries. In TCRdb, the multiplex PCR reads were re-called with MiXCR into one record per CDR3 protein. In the table there are about 560,000 distinct CDR3 sequences, about 16% of which are singletons. Noted time point: newly diagnosed GD, antithyroid drugs for less than 3 months. From RNA extracted from PBMCs, the TCR library was made. This sample was shared with a second study, whose subject was T cells in Graves' hyperthyroidism and ophthalmopathy.

The sequencing here drew on peripheral blood mononuclear cells (PBMCs), taken at new diagnosis, from a patient treated with antithyroid drugs. Every receptor here comes from a man aged 18 to 30 with Graves disease.

Many counts were recorded for this clonotype. The chain uses TRBV10-3 and TRBJ2-7, with D perhaps matching TRBD2 (6 bases). The CDR3 is 13 amino acids. The V gene's germline CDR1 is ENHRY and CDR2 SYGVKD. Trimming pared 3 bases from V and 2 bases from J, leaving 8 bases between. CDR3 bases: TGTGCCATCAGTGATTCGGGGGCCTACGAGCAGTACTTC. Translating gives CAISDSGAYEQYF.

The chain links TRBV27 to TRBJ2-7; D not certain. This CDR3 region has 13 residues. Germline CDR1 reads MNHEY; CDR2 reads SMNVEV (reference sequence). Trimming cost V 6 bases and J 3 bases, with 12 bases left between them. The CDR3 is CASSPGWVYEQYF. In DNA, the CDR3 is TGTGCCAGCAGCCCGGGTTGGGTCTACGAGCAGTACTTC.

This clonotype was seen at least ten times. The chain recombines TRBV20-1 with TRBJ2-7, with 7 bases aligning to TRBD1. Germline loops: CDR1 DFQATT, CDR2 SNEGSKA (reference sequence). V shed 5 bases, J shed 1 base, and the junction held 8 bases outside the gene matches. The CDR3 consists of 14 residues. The CDR3 reads CSAVDRAASYEQYF. The CDR3 coding sequence is TGCAGTGCTGTCGACAGGGCCGCTTCCTACGAGCAGTACTTC.

This clonotype was detected a few times. A much larger clone lies a single base off, so this may be a read error. V is TRBV11-2 and J is TRBJ2-7; either TRBD1 or TRBD2 may fit D (5 bases each). Germline V gene sequence: CDR1 SGHAT, CDR2 FQNNGV. The CDR3 is made up of 15 amino acids. The CDR3, as DNA: TGTGCCAGCGGCTTAGAGAGGTCGGGGCTATACGAGCAGTACTTC. This sequence encodes CASGLERSGLYEQYF.

This clonotype was counted ten times or more. This chain uses TRBV10-3 with TRBJ2-3; the D gene is possibly TRBD2 (6 bases). V was shortened by 4 bases and J by 0 bases, with 14 bases between the two germline ends. The CDR3 contains 16 residues. Germline CDR1 ENHRY, CDR2 SYGVKD. The CDR3 protein is CAISVGPGTSTDTQYF. CDR3 coding DNA: TGTGCCATCAGTGTAGGGCCCGGGACTAGCACAGATACGCAGTATTTT.

In its sample, this clonotype was seen a few times. The rearrangement uses TRBV5-1 and TRBJ2-1; D perhaps matches TRBD1 (7 bases). The CDR3 extends over 15 amino acids. Germline V gives CDR1 SGHRS, CDR2 YFSETQ. Trimming shortened V by 7 bases and J by 0 bases, and 14 bases separated the two germline ends. The CDR3 nucleotides are TGCGCCAGCGGCAACAGGGGAGGCTCCTACAATGAGCAGTTCTTC. This translates into CASGNRGGSYNEQFF.

Many counts were recorded for this clonotype. The chain is built from TRBV7-9 and TRBJ2-7, with D tentatively TRBD1 or TRBD2 (5 bases each). The CDR3 is made up of 14 amino acids. Germline V CDR1 and CDR2: SEHNR, FQNEAQ (reference sequence). With 5 bases removed from V and 0 bases from J, the gap between germline ends came to 11 bases. The CDR3 loop reads CASSGGTASYEQYF. Here the CDR3 DNA reads TGTGCCAGCAGCGGTGGGACGGCCTCCTACGAGCAGTACTTC.

The chain joins TRBV3-1 to TRBJ2-7, with 14 bases matching TRBD2. V lost 3 bases to trimming and J lost 5 bases; unmatched junction nucleotides: 6. Looked up from germline, CDR1 is LGHDT and CDR2 is YNNKEL (reference sequence). The CDR3 covers 16 residues. The CDR3 DNA reads TGTGCCAGCAGCCAGGGGACTAGCGGGAGCTACCACGAGCAGTACTTC. Translated, it gives CASSQGTSGSYHEQYF.